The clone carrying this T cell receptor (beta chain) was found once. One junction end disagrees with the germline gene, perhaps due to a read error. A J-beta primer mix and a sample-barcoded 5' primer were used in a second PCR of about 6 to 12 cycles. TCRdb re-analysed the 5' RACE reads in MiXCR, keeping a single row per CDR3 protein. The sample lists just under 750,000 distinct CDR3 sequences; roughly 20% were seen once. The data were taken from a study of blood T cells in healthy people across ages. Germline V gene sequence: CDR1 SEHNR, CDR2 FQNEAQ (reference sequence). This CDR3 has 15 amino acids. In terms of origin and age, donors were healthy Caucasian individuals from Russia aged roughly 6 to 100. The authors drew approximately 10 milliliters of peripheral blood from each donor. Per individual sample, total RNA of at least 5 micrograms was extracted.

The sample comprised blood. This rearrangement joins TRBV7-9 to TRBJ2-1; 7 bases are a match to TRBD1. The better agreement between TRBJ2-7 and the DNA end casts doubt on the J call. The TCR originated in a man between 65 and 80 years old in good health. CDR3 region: CASSSGTVAAYAQYF. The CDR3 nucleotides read TGTGCCAGCAGCTCAGGGACAGTTGCAGCCTACGCGCAGTACTTC.